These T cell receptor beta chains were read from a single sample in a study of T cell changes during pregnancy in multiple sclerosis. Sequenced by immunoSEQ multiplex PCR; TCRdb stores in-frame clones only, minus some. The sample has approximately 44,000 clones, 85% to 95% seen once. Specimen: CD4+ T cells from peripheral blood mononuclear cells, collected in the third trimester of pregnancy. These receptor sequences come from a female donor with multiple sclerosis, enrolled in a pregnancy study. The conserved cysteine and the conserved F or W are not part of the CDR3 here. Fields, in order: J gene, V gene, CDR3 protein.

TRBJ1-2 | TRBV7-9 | ASSLVIAPVGGYT
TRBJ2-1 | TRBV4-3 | ASSSGASGSIYNEQF
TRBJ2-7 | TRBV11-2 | ASSIGTSGRAKHEQY
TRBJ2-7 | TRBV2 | ASSEGTGRGDEQY
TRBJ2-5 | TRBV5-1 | ASSLLAGGRGETQY
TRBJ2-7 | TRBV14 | ASSQGRDRLYEQY
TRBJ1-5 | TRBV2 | ASSPGQFQPQH
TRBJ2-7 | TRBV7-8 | ASSLGPRSSGSYEQY
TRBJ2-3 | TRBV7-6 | ASSLEASGTDTQY
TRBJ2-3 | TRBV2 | ASSDRRYSTDTQY
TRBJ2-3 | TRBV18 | ASSLGRGAADTQY
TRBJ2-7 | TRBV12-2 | ASRLEEPNAGNEQY
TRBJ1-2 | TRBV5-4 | ASSLALQGSYGYT
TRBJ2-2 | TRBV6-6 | ASSYSTGGTGELF
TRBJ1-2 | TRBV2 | AAGSELNYGYT
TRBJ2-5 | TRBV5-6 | ASSGGGGGFFETQY
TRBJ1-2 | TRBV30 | AWSVEVTRYGYT
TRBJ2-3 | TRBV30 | AWSVRLEGDTQY
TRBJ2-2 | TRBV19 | ASSRQSAGSGELF
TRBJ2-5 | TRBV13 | ASSFNRGRGETQY
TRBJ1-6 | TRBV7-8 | ASSKRQGKDSPLH
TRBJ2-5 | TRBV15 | ATSRQLAGGETQY